The rows below give T cell receptor beta chains drawn from one sample of a study of shared T cell receptors in the human thymus. The method was immunoSEQ multiplex PCR; TCRdb's version includes in-frame clones alone and lacks a portion of them. The data hold more than 550,000 clones, with approximately 87% observed a single time. The same data also went into a second study, on human thymus T cells.

The sequencing sample was made of thymocytes. The receptors come from a boy in the first two years of life with a congenital heart defect. Both conserved end residues are part of each CDR3. The D gene is left open where the match is weak. Clone sizes are given selectively: once, few, many, or a class where the clone is expanded.

>NA|TRBV30|TRBJ2-1|TRBD2
CAWTTDASGGAPHEQFF
TGTGCCTGGACTACTGATGCTAGCGGGGGGGCTCCCCATGAGCAGTTCTTC
>NA|TRBV6-4|TRBJ2-7|NA
CASSDSDRRQDTYEQYF
TGTGCCAGCAGTGACTCGGACCGGCGACAGGACACCTACGAGCAGTACTTC
>once|TRBV7-2|TRBJ1-2|TRBD1
CASSPTGQGAPPWGYTF
TGTGCCAGCAGTCCCACGGGACAGGGGGCGCCCCCGTGGGGCTACACCTTC
>NA|TRBV2|TRBJ1-5|TRBD1
CASSANTTGTENSNQPQHF
TGTGCCAGCAGTGCGAATACCACCGGGACAGAGAATAGCAATCAGCCCCAGCATTTT
>NA|TRBV5-1|TRBJ1-4|TRBD1
CASSFRDRSISTNEKLFF
TGCGCCAGCAGCTTCCGGGACAGGAGCATTTCAACTAATGAAAAACTGTTTTTT
>NA|TRBV5-1|TRBJ2-7|NA
CASSLGKQYEQYF
TGCGCCAGCAGCTTGGGTAAACAATACGAGCAGTACTTC
>few|TRBV5-6|TRBJ2-7|TRBD2
CASSLGTSREQYF
TGTGCCAGCAGCCTCGGGACTAGTCGGGAGCAGTACTTC
>NA|TRBV28|TRBJ2-7|NA
CASSSKGGPVFEQYF
TGTGCCAGCAGTTCTAAGGGGGGGCCTGTGTTCGAGCAGTACTTC
>NA|TRBV5-1|TRBJ2-3|TRBD2
CASSDPPGLAGGTGGHTQYF
TGCGCCAGCAGCGATCCCCCGGGACTAGCGGGAGGTACAGGAGGCCATACGCAGTATTTT
>NA|TRBV19|TRBJ2-1|NA
CASSILRRSSYNEQFF
TGTGCCAGTAGTATTTTACGGAGAAGCTCCTACAATGAGCAGTTCTTC
>once|TRBV29-1|TRBJ2-1|TRBD1
CSAWTGDKQFF
TGCAGCGCCTGGACAGGGGACAAGCAGTTCTTC
>NA|TRBV12-2|TRBJ1-1|NA
CASRLGGKFETEAFF
TGTGCAAGTCGCTTAGGAGGGAAGTTCGAGACTGAAGCTTTCTTT
>NA|TRBV28|TRBJ2-5|TRBD2
CASSPLSGREETQYF
TGTGCCAGCAGTCCGTTGAGCGGGAGGGAAGAGACCCAGTACTTC
>NA|TRBV11-2|TRBJ2-5|TRBD1
CASSLAPRDRNPQETQYF
TGTGCCAGCAGCTTAGCCCCTCGGGACAGGAACCCCCAAGAGACCCAGTACTTC
>NA|TRBV7-2|TRBJ2-3|NA
CASSSFRTSTDTQYF
TGTGCCAGCAGCTCTTTTAGGACTAGCACAGATACGCAGTATTTT
>NA|TRBV28|TRBJ1-5|TRBD1
CASSERGHNQPQHF
TGTGCCAGCAGTGAAAGGGGGCACAATCAGCCCCAGCATTTT
>NA|TRBV28|TRBJ1-5|NA
CASRPHRVGGNQPQHF
TGTGCCAGCAGACCCCACAGGGTGGGGGGCAATCAGCCCCAGCATTTT
>NA|TRBV5-8|TRBJ2-7|NA
CASSSSGAEQYF
TGTGCCAGCAGCTCATCAGGGGCCGAGCAGTACTTC
>once|TRBV5-5|TRBJ1-1|TRBD1
CASSLRDRAGMNTEAFF
TGTGCCAGCAGCTTGAGGGACAGGGCGGGGATGAACACTGAAGCTTTCTTT
>NA|TRBV7-9|TRBJ2-7|NA
CASSFIGNQGVYEQYF
TGTGCCAGCAGCTTTATAGGGAACCAAGGGGTCTACGAGCAGTACTTC
>once|TRBV5-1|TRBJ2-2|TRBD1
CASRTGLAGELFF
TGCGCCAGCAGGACAGGGCTTGCCGGGGAGCTGTTTTTT
>NA|TRBV19|TRBJ2-7|NA
CASSLWGTSYEQYF
TGTGCCAGTAGTCTCTGGGGCACGTCCTACGAGCAGTACTTC
>NA|TRBV27|TRBJ2-3|TRBD2
CASSLSWTSPDTQYF
TGTGCCAGCAGTTTATCTTGGACTAGCCCAGATACGCAGTATTTT
>NA|TRBV30|TRBJ1-1|TRBD1
CAWSVRIIETGKNTEAFF
TGTGCCTGGAGTGTACGAATAATTGAGACAGGGAAGAACACTGAAGCTTTCTTT
>NA|TRBV19|TRBJ1-3|TRBD1
CASSIAGQGSGNTIYF
TGTGCCAGTAGTATAGCCGGACAGGGGTCTGGAAACACCATATATTTT
>NA|TRBV15|TRBJ2-7|TRBD2
CATSRVKAGSYEQYF
TGTGCCACCAGCAGAGTGAAAGCGGGGTCCTACGAGCAGTACTTC
>NA|TRBV7-9|TRBJ1-4|NA
CASRLINEKLFF
TGTGCCAGCAGATTAATAAATGAAAAACTGTTTTTT
>NA|TRBV28|TRBJ1-2|NA
CASRLDRLYGYTF
TGTGCCAGCAGACTCGACAGATTGTATGGCTACACCTTC
>NA|TRBV28|TRBJ2-7|NA
CASSSSYEQYF
TGTGCCAGCAGTTCTTCCTACGAGCAGTACTTC
>NA|TRBV27|TRBJ2-1|TRBD2
CASSLVSRGDPNEQFF
TGTGCCAGCAGTTTAGTCTCGCGGGGGGACCCCAATGAGCAGTTCTTC
>NA|TRBV6-1|TRBJ2-7|NA
CASSALRGASEQYF
TGTGCCAGCAGTGCCCTCAGGGGGGCGTCCGAGCAGTACTTC
>NA|TRBV28|TRBJ2-4|TRBD1
CASSLFGDRGHIKNIQYF
TGTGCCAGCAGTTTATTTGGGGACAGGGGGCACATCAAAAACATTCAGTACTTC
>NA|TRBV30|TRBJ2-5|TRBD2
CAWRGEGQETQYF
TGTGCCTGGAGAGGGGAGGGCCAAGAGACCCAGTACTTC
>NA|TRBV30|TRBJ2-1|NA
CAWSVGSNEQFF
TGTGCCTGGAGTGTGGGGAGCAATGAGCAGTTCTTC
>NA|TRBV7-9|TRBJ1-5|NA
CASSQGEGTNQPQHF
TGTGCCAGCAGCCAAGGGGAGGGAACCAATCAGCCCCAGCATTTT
>NA|TRBV14|TRBJ2-7|NA
CASSQEDRGPGGLF
TGTGCCAGCAGCCAAGAAGATCGCGGGCCAGGGGGGCTCTTC
>NA|TRBV7-2|TRBJ2-7|NA
CASNLLGRRGSYEQYF
TGTGCCAGCAACCTACTAGGGAGGAGAGGCTCCTACGAGCAGTACTTC
>NA|TRBV28|TRBJ2-5|TRBD2
CASQRAGVKETQYF
TGTGCCAGCCAGCGGGCGGGGGTAAAAGAGACCCAGTACTTC
>NA|TRBV4-3|TRBJ2-2|TRBD1
CASSFIGDRGDTGELFF
TGCGCCAGCAGCTTTATAGGGGACAGGGGAGACACCGGGGAGCTGTTTTTT
>NA|TRBV10-3|TRBJ2-1|NA
CAISNSREQFF
TGTGCCATCAGTAACTCTCGAGAGCAGTTCTTC
>once|TRBV14|TRBJ2-7|TRBD2
CASSPFSGGTYEQYF
TGTGCCAGCAGCCCGTTCAGCGGGGGGACCTACGAGCAGTACTTC
>NA|TRBV27|TRBJ2-1|TRBD2
CASSLAGEGNEQFF
TGTGCCAGCAGTTTGGCGGGAGAGGGCAATGAGCAGTTCTTC
>NA|TRBV28|TRBJ1-1|NA
CASSLTQEGNTEAFF
TGTGCCAGCAGTTTGACGCAGGAGGGGAACACTGAAGCTTTCTTT
>NA|TRBV11-1|TRBJ2-5|NA
CASSYLLRGTFQETQYF
TGTGCCAGCAGTTACCTCTTGCGGGGGACATTCCAAGAGACCCAGTACTTC
>few|TRBV5-1|TRBJ1-4|TRBD1
CASSLPTGQTNEKLFF
TGCGCCAGCAGCCTCCCGACGGGACAGACAAATGAAAAACTGTTTTTT
>NA|TRBV13|TRBJ2-7|TRBD1
CASSAGQGAYEQYF
TGTGCCAGCAGCGCGGGACAGGGGGCCTACGAGCAGTACTTC